The clone carrying this TCR beta chain is labeled medium-sized. The sample originates from a study of T-cell reconstitution after alpha-beta-depleted transplantation in children. CDR1 DFQATT and CDR2 SNEGSKA come from the germline V gene (reference sequence). Deletions cut 3 bases from V and 2 bases from J, with 8 bases between. The CDR3 has 12 amino acids. This sample's TCRbeta library carried unique molecular identifier barcodes. TCRdb re-analysed the PCR reads in MiXCR, keeping a single row per CDR3 protein. The sample shows some 240,000 distinct CDR3 sequences, approximately 9.9% of them seen only once.

The material was PBMCs from the stem cell graft donor, obtained from the stem cell graft. This rearrangement joins TRBV20-1 to TRBJ2-7; D not certain. The TCR comes from a human donor who donated a stem cell graft to a child with SCID. In DNA, the CDR3 is TGCAGTGCTAGGGGGTACCCCTACGAGCAGTACTTC. Amino acid sequence: CSARGYPYEQYF.